The entry below describes one T cell receptor (beta chain). Its antigen is unknown. Some clones are missing from TCRdb's copy, which holds only in-frame ones; the method was immunoSEQ multiplex PCR. In the table there are 80,000 to 85,000 clones, 75% to 95% of which are singletons. The germline V and J ends were trimmed by 8 bases and 2 bases, with 12 bases remaining between them. The germline V gene has CDR1 KGHSH and CDR2 LQKENI. The CDR3 contains 13 residues. This sample is part of a study of graft-versus-host responses after intestinal transplantation. General study findings and limits: Researchers found GvH clones in recipient marrow, and some showed up first in ileum or blood.

This specimen was unstimulated CD4+ T cells sorted from spleen or lymph node cells, taken before intestinal transplant. This clonotype was obtained from a human donor who received an intestinal transplant. The V and J genes are TRBV18 and TRBJ1-1; the D is unclear. As DNA, the CDR3 is TGTGCCAGCACCGAAGCGAGAAACACTGAAGCTTTCTTT. Translation: CASTEARNTEAFF.